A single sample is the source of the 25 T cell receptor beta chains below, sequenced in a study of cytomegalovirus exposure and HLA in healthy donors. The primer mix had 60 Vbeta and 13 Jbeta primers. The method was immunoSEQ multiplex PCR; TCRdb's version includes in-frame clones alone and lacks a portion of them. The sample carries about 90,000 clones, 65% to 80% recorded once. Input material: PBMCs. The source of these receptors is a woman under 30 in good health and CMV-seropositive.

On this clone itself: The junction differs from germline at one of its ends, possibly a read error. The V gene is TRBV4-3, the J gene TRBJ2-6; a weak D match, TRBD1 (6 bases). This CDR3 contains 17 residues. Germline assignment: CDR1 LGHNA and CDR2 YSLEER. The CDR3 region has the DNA TGCGCCAGCAGCCAACTGGACAGTGGCTCTGGGGCCAACGGCCTGACTTTC. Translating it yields CASSQLDSGSGANGLTF.

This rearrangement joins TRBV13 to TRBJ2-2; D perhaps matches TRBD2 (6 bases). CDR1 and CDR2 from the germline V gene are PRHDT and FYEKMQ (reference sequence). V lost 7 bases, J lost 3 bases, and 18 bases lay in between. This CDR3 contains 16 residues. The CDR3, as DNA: TGTGCCAGCATCCGGAGGGGCGGGGTCCACACCGGGGAGCTGTTTTTT. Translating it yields CASIRRGGVHTGELFF.

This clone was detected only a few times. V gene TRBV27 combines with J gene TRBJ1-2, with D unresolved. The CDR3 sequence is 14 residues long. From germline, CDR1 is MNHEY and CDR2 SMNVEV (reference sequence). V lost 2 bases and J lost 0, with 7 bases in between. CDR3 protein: CASSLGPANYGYTF. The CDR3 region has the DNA TGTGCCAGCAGTTTAGGCCCAGCTAACTATGGCTACACCTTC.

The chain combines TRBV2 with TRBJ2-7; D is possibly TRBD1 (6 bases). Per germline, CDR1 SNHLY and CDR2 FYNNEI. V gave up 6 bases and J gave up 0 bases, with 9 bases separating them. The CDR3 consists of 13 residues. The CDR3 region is CASRTGTSYEQYF. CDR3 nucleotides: TGTGCCAGCAGGACAGGCACCTCCTACGAGCAGTACTTC.

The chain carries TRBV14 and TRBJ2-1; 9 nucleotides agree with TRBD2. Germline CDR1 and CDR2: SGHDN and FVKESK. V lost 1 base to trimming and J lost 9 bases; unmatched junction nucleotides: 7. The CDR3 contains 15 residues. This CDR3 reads CASSQVAGGPSEQFF. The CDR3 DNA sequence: TGTGCCAGCAGCCAAGTGGCGGGAGGGCCCAGTGAGCAGTTCTTC.

The CDR3 loop is CASGGILETQYF. CDR3 bases: TGTGCCAGCGGGGGGATCTTGGAGACCCAGTACTTC. The V call is TRBV6-5, the J call TRBJ2-5; TRBD2 is a possible D gene (6 bases). Per germline, CDR1 MNHEY and CDR2 SVGAGI. V was shortened by 8 bases and J by 5 bases, with 12 bases between the two germline ends. The CDR3 runs to 12 residues.

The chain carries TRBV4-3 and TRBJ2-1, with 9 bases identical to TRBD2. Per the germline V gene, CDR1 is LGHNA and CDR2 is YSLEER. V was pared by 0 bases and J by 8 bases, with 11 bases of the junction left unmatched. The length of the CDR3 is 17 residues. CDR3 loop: CASSQDEADSGSYEQFF. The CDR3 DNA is TGCGCCAGCAGCCAAGATGAAGCGGATAGCGGGAGTTATGAGCAGTTCTTC.

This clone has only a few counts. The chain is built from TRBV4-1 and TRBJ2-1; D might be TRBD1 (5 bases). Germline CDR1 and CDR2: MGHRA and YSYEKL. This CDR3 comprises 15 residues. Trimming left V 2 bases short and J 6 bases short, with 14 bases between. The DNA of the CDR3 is TGCGCCAGCAGCCAAACTGACAGTGAGTTCAATGAGCAGTTCTTC. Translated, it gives CASSQTDSEFNEQFF.

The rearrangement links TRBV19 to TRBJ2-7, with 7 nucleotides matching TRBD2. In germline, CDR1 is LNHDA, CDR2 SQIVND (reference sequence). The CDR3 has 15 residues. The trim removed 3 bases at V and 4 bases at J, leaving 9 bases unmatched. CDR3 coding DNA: TGTGCCAGTAGTATGCGGCAGCGGGGAACGTACGAGCAGTACTTC. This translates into CASSMRQRGTYEQYF.

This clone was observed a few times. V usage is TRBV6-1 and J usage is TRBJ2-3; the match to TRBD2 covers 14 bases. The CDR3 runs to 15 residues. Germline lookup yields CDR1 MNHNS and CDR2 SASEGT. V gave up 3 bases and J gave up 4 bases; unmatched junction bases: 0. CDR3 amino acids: CASSEGLAGADTQYF. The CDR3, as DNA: TGTGCCAGCAGTGAGGGACTAGCGGGGGCAGATACGCAGTATTTT.

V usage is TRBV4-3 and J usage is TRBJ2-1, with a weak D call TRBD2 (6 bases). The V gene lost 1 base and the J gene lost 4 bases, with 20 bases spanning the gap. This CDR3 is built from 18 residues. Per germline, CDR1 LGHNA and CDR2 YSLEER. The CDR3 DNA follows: TGCGCCAGCAGCCAAGCCCCCCCCCTTGAGCGGGCGTACAATGAGCAGTTCTTC. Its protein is CASSQAPPLERAYNEQFF.

The CDR3 sequence: CAWGPAGQYF. The CDR3, as DNA: TGTGCCTGGGGGCCCGCGGGGCAGTACTTC. V usage is TRBV30 and J usage is TRBJ2-7, with D tentatively TRBD2 (5 bases). The V end lost 5 bases, the J end lost 9 bases, and 11 bases lay between the germline ends. Per the germline V gene, CDR1 is GTSNPN and CDR2 is SVGIG (reference sequence). The length of the CDR3 is 10 residues.

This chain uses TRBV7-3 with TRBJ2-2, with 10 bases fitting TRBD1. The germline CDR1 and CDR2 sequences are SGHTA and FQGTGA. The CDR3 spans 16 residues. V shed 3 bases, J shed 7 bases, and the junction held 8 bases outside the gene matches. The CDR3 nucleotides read TGTGCCAGCAGCTTTCCGGGACAGGGGACGAGCGGGGAGCTGTTTTTT. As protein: CASSFPGQGTSGELFF. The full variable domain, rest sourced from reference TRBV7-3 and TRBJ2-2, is GAGVSQTPSNKVTEKGKYVELRCDPISGHTALYWYRQSLGQGPEFLIYFQGTGAADDSGLPNDRFFAVRPEGSVSTLKIQRTERGDSAVYLCASSFPGQGTSGELFFGEGSRLTVL.

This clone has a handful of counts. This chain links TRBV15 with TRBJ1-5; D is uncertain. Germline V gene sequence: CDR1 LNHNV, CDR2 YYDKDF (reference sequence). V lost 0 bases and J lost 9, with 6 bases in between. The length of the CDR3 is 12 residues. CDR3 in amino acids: CATSREARPQHF. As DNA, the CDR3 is TGTGCCACCAGCAGAGAGGCACGGCCCCAGCATTTT.

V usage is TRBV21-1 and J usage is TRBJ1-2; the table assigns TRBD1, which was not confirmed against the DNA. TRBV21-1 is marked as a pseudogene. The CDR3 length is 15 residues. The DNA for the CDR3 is TGTGCCAGCAGCAAAGCGGTACAGACCTATGATGGCTACACCTTC. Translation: CASSKAVQTYDGYTF.

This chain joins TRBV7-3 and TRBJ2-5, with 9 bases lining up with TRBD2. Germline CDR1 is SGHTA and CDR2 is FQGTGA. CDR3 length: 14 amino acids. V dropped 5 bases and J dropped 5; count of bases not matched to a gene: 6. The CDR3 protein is CASSKGAGGETQYF. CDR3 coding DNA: TGTGCCAGCAGCAAAGGGGCGGGGGGGGAGACCCAGTACTTC.

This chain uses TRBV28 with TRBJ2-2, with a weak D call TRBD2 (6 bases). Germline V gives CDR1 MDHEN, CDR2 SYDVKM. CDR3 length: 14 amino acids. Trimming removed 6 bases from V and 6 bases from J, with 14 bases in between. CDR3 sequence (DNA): TGTGCCAGCAGCCGGGGGAGTCACGCCGGGGAGCTGTTTTTT. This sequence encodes CASSRGSHAGELFF.

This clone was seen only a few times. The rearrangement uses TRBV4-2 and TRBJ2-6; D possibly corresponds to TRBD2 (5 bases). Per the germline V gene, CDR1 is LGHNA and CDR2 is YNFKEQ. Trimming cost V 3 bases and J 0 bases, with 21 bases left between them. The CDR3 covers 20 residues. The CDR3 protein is CASSQEDRRGSGSGANVLTF. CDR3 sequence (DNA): TGTGCCAGCAGCCAGGAGGATCGGAGAGGATCAGGCTCTGGGGCCAACGTCCTGACTTTC.

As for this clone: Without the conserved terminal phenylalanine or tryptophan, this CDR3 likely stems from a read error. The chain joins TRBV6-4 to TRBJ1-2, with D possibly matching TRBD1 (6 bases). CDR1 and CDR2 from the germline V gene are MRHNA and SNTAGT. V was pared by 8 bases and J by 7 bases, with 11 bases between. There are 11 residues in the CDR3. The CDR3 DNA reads TGTGCCAGCCGGGGGGCGGGTGGCTACACCCTC. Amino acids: CASRGAGGYTL.

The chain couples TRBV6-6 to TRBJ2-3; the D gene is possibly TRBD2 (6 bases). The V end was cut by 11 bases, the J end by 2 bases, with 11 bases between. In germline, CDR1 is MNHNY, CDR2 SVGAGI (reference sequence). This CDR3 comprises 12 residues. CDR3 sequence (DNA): TGTGCCGGAGGGGCCCTCACAGATACGCAGTATTTT. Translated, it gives CAGGALTDTQYF.

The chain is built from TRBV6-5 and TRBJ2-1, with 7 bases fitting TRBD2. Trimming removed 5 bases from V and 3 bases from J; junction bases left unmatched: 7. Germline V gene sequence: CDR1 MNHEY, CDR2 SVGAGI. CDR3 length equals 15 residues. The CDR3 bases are TGTGCCAGCAGTAATCTAGCGGAGGTCTACAATGAGCAGTTCTTC. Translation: CASSNLAEVYNEQFF.

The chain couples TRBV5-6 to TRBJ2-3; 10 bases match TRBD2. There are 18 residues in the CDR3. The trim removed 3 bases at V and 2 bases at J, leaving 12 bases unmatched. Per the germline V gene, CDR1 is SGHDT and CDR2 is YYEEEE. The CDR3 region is CASSSLGVGLAYTDTQYF. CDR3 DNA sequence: TGTGCCAGCAGCTCCCTTGGGGTGGGACTAGCGTACACAGATACGCAGTATTTT.

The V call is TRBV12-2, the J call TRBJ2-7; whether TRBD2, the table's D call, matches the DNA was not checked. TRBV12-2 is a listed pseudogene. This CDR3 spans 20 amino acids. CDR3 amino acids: CASRLAIPGLAGGGGYEQYF. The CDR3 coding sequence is TGTGCAAGTCGCTTAGCGATACCGGGACTAGCGGGAGGGGGGGGTTACGAGCAGTACTTC.

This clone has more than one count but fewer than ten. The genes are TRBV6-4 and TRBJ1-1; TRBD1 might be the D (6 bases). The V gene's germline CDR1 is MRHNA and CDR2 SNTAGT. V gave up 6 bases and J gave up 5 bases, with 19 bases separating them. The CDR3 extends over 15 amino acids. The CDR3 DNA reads TGTGCCAGCAGCTTGGTGTGGAGGGGGGGAACTGAAGCTTTCTTT. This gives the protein CASSLVWRGGTEAFF.

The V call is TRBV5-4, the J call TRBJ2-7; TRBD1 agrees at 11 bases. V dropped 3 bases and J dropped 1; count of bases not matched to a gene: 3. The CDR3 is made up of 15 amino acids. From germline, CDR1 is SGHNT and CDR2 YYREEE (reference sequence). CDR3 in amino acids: CASSWGTGGSYEQYF. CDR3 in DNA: TGTGCCAGCAGCTGGGGGACAGGGGGATCCTACGAGCAGTACTTC.